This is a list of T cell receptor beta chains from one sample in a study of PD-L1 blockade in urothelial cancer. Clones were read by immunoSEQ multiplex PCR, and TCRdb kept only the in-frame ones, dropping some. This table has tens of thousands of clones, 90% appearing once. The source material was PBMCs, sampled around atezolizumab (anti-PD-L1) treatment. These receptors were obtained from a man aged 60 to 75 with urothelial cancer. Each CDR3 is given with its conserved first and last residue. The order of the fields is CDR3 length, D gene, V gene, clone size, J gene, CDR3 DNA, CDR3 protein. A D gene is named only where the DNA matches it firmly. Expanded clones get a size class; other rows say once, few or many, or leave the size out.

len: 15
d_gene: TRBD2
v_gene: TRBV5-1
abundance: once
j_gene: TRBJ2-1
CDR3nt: TGCGCCAGCAGCTTGGCTAGCGGGGCCCTGGATGAGCAGTTCTTC
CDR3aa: CASSLASGALDEQFF

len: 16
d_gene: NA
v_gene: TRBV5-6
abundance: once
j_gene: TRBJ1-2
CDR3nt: TGTGCCAGCAGCTCCACTCTAAGCTGGACAGTCTATGGCTACACCTTC
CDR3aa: CASSSTLSWTVYGYTF

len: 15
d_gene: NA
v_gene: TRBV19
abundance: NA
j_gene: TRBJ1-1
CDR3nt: TGTGCCAGTAGAAAGCCCGGGACACTTAGCACTGAAGCTTTCTTT
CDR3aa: CASRKPGTLSTEAFF

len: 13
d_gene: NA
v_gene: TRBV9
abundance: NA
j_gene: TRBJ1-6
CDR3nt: TGTGCCAGCAGCGTAGTTGAGGGTTCACCCCTCCACTTT
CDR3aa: CASSVVEGSPLHF

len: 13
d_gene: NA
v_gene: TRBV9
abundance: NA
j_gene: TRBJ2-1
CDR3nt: TGTGCCAGCACCCCTGGGGCTGCAGGTGAGCAGTTCTTC
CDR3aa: CASTPGAAGEQFF

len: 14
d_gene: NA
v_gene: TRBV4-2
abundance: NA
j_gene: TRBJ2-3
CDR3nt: TGTGCCAGCAGCCTTTCGGGAGGCACAGATACGCAGTATTTT
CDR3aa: CASSLSGGTDTQYF

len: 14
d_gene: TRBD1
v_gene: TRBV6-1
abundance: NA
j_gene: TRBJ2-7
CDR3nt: TGTGCCAGCACCCCGGGACAGGGTGGCTACGAGCAGTACTTC
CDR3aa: CASTPGQGGYEQYF

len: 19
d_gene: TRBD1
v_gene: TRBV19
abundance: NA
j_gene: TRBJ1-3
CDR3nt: TGTGCCAGTAGTCCGCTCAAGGGGACAGTCCCATACTCTGGAAACACCATATATTTT
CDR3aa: CASSPLKGTVPYSGNTIYF

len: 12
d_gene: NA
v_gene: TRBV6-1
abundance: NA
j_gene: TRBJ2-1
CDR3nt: TGTGCCAGCAGGCCTCGGAGGAATGAGCAGTTCTTC
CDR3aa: CASRPRRNEQFF

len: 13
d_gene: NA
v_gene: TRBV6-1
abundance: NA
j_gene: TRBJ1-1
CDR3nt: TGTGCCAGCAGTGATGCGCGGAGCACTGAAGCTTTCTTT
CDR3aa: CASSDARSTEAFF

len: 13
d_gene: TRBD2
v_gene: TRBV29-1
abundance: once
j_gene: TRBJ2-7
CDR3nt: TGCAGCGTTGAAGACGGACTAGTCTACGAGCAGTACTTC
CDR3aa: CSVEDGLVYEQYF

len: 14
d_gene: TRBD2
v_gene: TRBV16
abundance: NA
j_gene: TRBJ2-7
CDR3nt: TGTGCCAGCAGCCTCCCGAGCGGGGGTCCTCAGCAGTACTTC
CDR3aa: CASSLPSGGPQQYF

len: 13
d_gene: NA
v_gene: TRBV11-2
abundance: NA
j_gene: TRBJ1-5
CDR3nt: TGTGCCAGCAGCCCCTCGCGGAATCAGCCCCAGCATTTT
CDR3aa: CASSPSRNQPQHF

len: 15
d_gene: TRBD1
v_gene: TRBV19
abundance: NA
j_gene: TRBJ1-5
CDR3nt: TGTGCCAGTATTAGGACAGGGTTTAGCAATCAGCCCCAGCATTTT
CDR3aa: CASIRTGFSNQPQHF

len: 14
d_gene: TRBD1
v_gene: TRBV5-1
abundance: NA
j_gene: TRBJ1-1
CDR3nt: TGCGCCAGCAGCTTGGAAGGCAGGGGGCATTTGGCTTTCTTT
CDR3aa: CASSLEGRGHLAFF

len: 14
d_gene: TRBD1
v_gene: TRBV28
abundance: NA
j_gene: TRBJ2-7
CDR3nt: TGTGCCAGCAGGCTACAGGGGGGTCGTTACGAGCAGTACTTC
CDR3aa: CASRLQGGRYEQYF

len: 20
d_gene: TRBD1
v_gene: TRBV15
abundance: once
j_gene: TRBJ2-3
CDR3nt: TGTGCCACCAGCAGAGATTACCATACAAGGACAGGGCTCGAACGGGATACGCAGTATTTT
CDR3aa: CATSRDYHTRTGLERDTQYF

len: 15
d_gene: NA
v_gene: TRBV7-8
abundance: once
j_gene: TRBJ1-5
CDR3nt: TGTGCCAGCAGCTTAGGGCGGAGGCCGAATCAGCCCCAGCATTTT
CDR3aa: CASSLGRRPNQPQHF

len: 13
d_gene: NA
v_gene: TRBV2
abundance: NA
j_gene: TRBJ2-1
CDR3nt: TGTGCCAGCAGTGAGGGACTTAACAATGAGCAGTTCTTC
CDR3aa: CASSEGLNNEQFF

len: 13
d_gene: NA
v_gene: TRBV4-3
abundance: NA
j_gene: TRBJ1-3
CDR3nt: TGCGCCAGCAGCCAAGAGCACAGGAACACCATATATTTT
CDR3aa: CASSQEHRNTIYF

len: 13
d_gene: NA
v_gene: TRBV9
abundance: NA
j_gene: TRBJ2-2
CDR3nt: TGTGCCAGCAGCGTAGTCGGTCACGGGGAGCTGTTTTTT
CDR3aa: CASSVVGHGELFF

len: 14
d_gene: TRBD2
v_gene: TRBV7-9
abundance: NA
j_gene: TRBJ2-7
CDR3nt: TGTGCCAGCAGCTTAAGCGGTAGCGGGTACGAGCAGTACTTC
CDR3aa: CASSLSGSGYEQYF